This T cell receptor beta chain was recovered during a study of T cells in Graves' hyperthyroidism and ophthalmopathy. CDR1 is MDHEN, CDR2 SYDVKM, per germline. This CDR3 is built from 16 residues. V shed 4 bases and J shed 5 bases, with 20 bases lying between them. The CDR3 regions of TCR beta were amplified from RNA transcripts. HTBI primers drove first-round RT-PCR of the TCR CDR3. TCRdb called the multiplex PCR reads again in MiXCR, with one record for every CDR3 protein. The data show approximately 400,000 distinct CDR3 sequences, with roughly 13% seen just once and roughly 20% held by the top ten. This clonotype was counted once. It was at first hyperthyroidism diagnosis, before any ophthalmopathy symptoms, that the blood sample was taken.

The specimen was blood. The chain uses TRBV28 and TRBJ1-1, with D uncertain. The clonotype comes from a man between 25 and 39 years old with Graves' hyperthyroidism that later progressed to Graves' ophthalmopathy. The CDR3, as DNA: TGTGCCAGCAGTTCTAGCCTCAAGGGTGGGTGGACTGAAGCTTTCTTT. The encoded protein is CASSSSLKGGWTEAFF. The full variable domain, its missing parts supplied by reference TRBV28 and TRBJ1-1, is DVKVTQSSRYLVKRTGEKVFLECVQDMDHENMFWYRQDPGLGLRLIYFSYDVKMKEKGDIPEGYSVSREKKERFSLILESASTNQTSMYLCASSSSLKGGWTEAFFGQGTRLTVV.